Below, 2 T cell receptor beta chains from the same sample are listed, as sequenced in a study of blood T cells in healthy people across ages. It was with a sample-barcoded 5' primer and a J-beta primer mix that a second PCR of roughly 6 to 12 cycles was run. TCRdb used MiXCR to reprocess the 5' RACE reads, holding one entry per CDR3 protein. The sample lists 600,000 or so distinct CDR3 sequences, around half occurring once. The sample was blood. These receptors were obtained from a man at least 80 years old in good health.

The chain joins TRBV4-3 to TRBJ2-1, with 7 nucleotides matching TRBD1. The germline V gene has CDR1 LGHNA and CDR2 YSLEER. Germline trimming cut 4 bases from V and 0 bases from J; bases unmatched to any gene: 3. This CDR3 contains 15 residues. Here the CDR3 reads CASSRDRASYNEQFF. The CDR3 DNA reads as TGCGCCAGCAGCCGAGACAGGGCCTCCTACAATGAGCAGTTCTTC.

This clonotype was observed a few times. The V call is TRBV7-9, the J call TRBJ2-7; maybe TRBD2 (6 bases). Germline V gene data show CDR1 as SEHNR and CDR2 as FQNEAQ (reference sequence). CDR3 size: 13 residues. V lost 5 bases and J lost 5, with 13 bases in between. For the CDR3, the DNA is TGTGCCAGCAGCGCCTCCACGGGGGACGAGCAGTACTTC. This sequence encodes CASSASTGDEQYF.